The table lists the clone carrying this T cell receptor (beta chain) with a few counts. What it binds is not known. The data derive from a study of blood T cells in healthy people across ages. The germline V gene encodes CDR1 SNHLY and CDR2 FYNNEI. This CDR3 spans 14 amino acids. V dropped 7 bases and J dropped 4; count of bases not matched to a gene: 7. The study, taken as a whole, reports: Diversity was higher, and naive CD4+ cells more numerous, in long-lived donors than in aged donors.

Donors gave 8.5 to 10 milliliters of peripheral blood apiece. Then a second PCR, running about 6 to 11 cycles, was carried out with a sample-barcoded 5' primer and a J-beta primer mix. One entry per CDR3 protein, called by TCRdb with MiXCR from the 5' RACE reads. The sample consists of about 1,400,000 distinct CDR3 sequences, about 43% of them appearing once. The receptor was derived from a woman under 30 in good health. The specimen sequenced was blood. The chain is built from TRBV2 and TRBJ2-1, with TRBD1 identical over 7 bases. Here the CDR3 DNA reads TGTGCCAGCAACCCGGGACAGTCGTACAATGAGCAGTTCTTC. Its protein is CASNPGQSYNEQFF. Full variable domain (missing parts from reference TRBV2 and TRBJ2-1): EPEVTQTPSHQVTQMGQEVILRCVPISNHLYFYWYRQILGQKVEFLVSFYNNEISEKSEIFDDQFSVERPDGSNFTLKIRSTKLEDSAMYFCASNPGQSYNEQFFGPGTRLTVL.